The rows below give T cell receptor beta chains drawn from one sample of a study of blood T cell repertoires in COVID-19. Clones were read by immunoSEQ multiplex PCR, and TCRdb kept only the in-frame ones, dropping some. The table records about 300,000 clones, 83% of them present only once. Sequenced: peripheral blood. The origin of the receptors is a woman in her 50s who had recovered from COVID-19. Each CDR3 is given with its conserved first and last residue. The D gene is left open where the match is weak. Clone size is stated in some rows and not others, as once, few, many or a class when expanded.

>TRBJ2-7|TRBD1|NA|TRBV5-5
CASSLLRDRSYEQYF
TGTGCCAGCAGCTTACTCCGGGACAGGTCCTACGAGCAGTACTTC
>TRBJ2-7|NA|NA|TRBV5-1
CASSLGGSTGFDEQYF
TGCGCCAGCAGCTTGGGGGGGTCTACAGGGTTCGACGAGCAGTACTTC
>TRBJ1-2|NA|NA|TRBV2
CASSEGGADNYGYTF
TGTGCCAGCAGTGAAGGGGGCGCCGATAACTATGGCTACACCTTC
>TRBJ2-3|TRBD2|NA|TRBV2
CASSVTSGGAGDTQYF
TGTGCCAGCAGTGTTACGAGCGGGGGGGCAGGAGATACGCAGTATTTT
>TRBJ1-4|TRBD1|NA|TRBV14
CASSPGQVRSEKLFF
TGTGCCAGCAGCCCCGGACAGGTCCGGAGTGAAAAACTGTTTTTT
>TRBJ1-2|NA|NA|TRBV4-3
CASSQDSSVNYGYTF
TGCGCCAGCAGCCAAGATTCCAGCGTTAACTATGGCTACACCTTC
>TRBJ1-1|NA|few|TRBV7-8
CASSFRRSTTEAFF
TGTGCCAGCAGCTTCAGAAGGTCGACTACTGAAGCTTTCTTT
>TRBJ2-1|TRBD2|NA|TRBV6-5
CASSFASSGDYEQFF
TGTGCCAGCAGTTTTGCGTCTAGCGGGGACTATGAGCAGTTCTTC
>TRBJ1-6|NA|NA|TRBV6-5
CASSSLENSPLHF
TGTGCCAGCAGTTCGTTGGAGAATTCACCCCTCCACTTT
>TRBJ2-5|TRBD1|NA|TRBV9
CASSSRQGYGETQYF
TGTGCCAGCAGCTCTCGACAGGGCTATGGAGAGACCCAGTACTTC
>TRBJ1-1|NA|once|TRBV29-1
CSVGGWRTEAFF
TGCAGCGTTGGGGGCTGGAGAACTGAAGCTTTCTTT
>TRBJ1-6|NA|once|TRBV7-2
CASSPYDSNSPLHF
TGTGCCAGCAGCCCGTATGACAGTAATTCACCCCTCCACTTT
>TRBJ1-3|NA|once|TRBV9
CASSVGPGNTIYF
TGTGCCAGCAGTGTGGGGCCTGGAAACACCATATATTTT
>TRBJ2-5|NA|NA|TRBV19
CASSRQGLVQETQYF
TGTGCCAGTAGTAGACAGGGACTAGTACAAGAGACCCAGTACTTC
>TRBJ1-1|NA|NA|TRBV28
CASTTRTEAFF
TGTGCCAGCACGACGAGGACTGAAGCTTTCTTT
>TRBJ2-7|NA|NA|TRBV6-2/TRBV6-3
CASSYILTYEQYF
TGTGCCAGCAGTTACATCCTTACATACGAGCAGTACTTC
>TRBJ1-5|NA|NA|TRBV10-3
CAAHGGSNQPQHF
TGTGCCGCCCATGGGGGGAGCAATCAGCCCCAGCATTTT
>TRBJ1-1|NA|NA|TRBV19
CASRRTANTEAFF
TGTGCCAGTCGGAGGACAGCGAACACTGAAGCTTTCTTT
>TRBJ1-6|NA|NA|TRBV4-1
CASSQERGTVNSPLHF
TGCGCCAGCAGCCAAGAAAGGGGTACAGTTAATTCACCCCTCCACTTT
>TRBJ2-7|NA|NA|TRBV7-8
CASSAAYVTQQYF
TGTGCCAGCAGCGCTGCCTATGTAACCCAACAGTACTTC
>TRBJ2-5|NA|NA|TRBV20-1
CSASKGGNVGQYF
TGCAGTGCTAGTAAGGGGGGGAATGTCGGCCAGTACTTC
>TRBJ1-2|TRBD1|NA|TRBV19
CASSSGDRVNGYTF
TGTGCCAGTAGTAGCGGGGACAGGGTCAATGGCTACACCTTC
>TRBJ2-3|TRBD2|NA|TRBV7-3
CASSLGGRQPDTQYF
TGTGCCAGCAGCTTAGGCGGGAGACAGCCAGATACGCAGTATTTT
>TRBJ2-3|NA|NA|TRBV7-8
CASSTGDTQYF
TGTGCCAGCTCCACGGGGGATACGCAGTATTTT
>TRBJ1-1|TRBD1|few|TRBV7-2
CASSLVVGGRDPEAFF
TGTGCCAGCAGCTTAGTAGTAGGGGGCAGGGATCCTGAAGCTTTCTTT
>TRBJ1-3|NA|NA|TRBV6-2/TRBV6-3
CASSYSTVSSGNTIYF
TGTGCCAGCAGTTACTCGACAGTCTCCTCTGGAAACACCATATATTTT
>TRBJ1-6|NA|once|TRBV25-1
CASSPREGRSPLHF
TGTGCCAGCAGTCCTCGGGAGGGAAGATCACCCCTCCACTTT
>TRBJ2-3|NA|NA|TRBV15
CATSKSPGQRTDTQYF
TGTGCCACCAGCAAGTCCCCCGGACAGCGCACAGATACGCAGTATTTT
>TRBJ2-3|NA|NA|TRBV4-3
CASSQRTHSDTQYF
TGCGCCAGCAGCCAGAGAACCCACTCAGATACGCAGTATTTT
>TRBJ1-1|NA|NA|TRBV6-5
CASRTVDTEAFF
TGTGCCAGCAGGACAGTGGACACTGAAGCTTTCTTT
>TRBJ1-6|NA|few|TRBV10-3
CAISVRLRELTPLHF
TGTGCCATCAGTGTCCGCCTCAGGGAACTAACACCCCTCCACTTT
>TRBJ2-1|TRBD2|NA|TRBV5-1
CASSLARGGQEEQFF
TGCGCCAGCAGCTTGGCGCGGGGGGGCCAGGAGGAGCAGTTCTTC
>TRBJ2-3|NA|NA|TRBV7-3
CASSPQLTQFTDTQYF
TGTGCCAGCAGCCCCCAACTGACTCAATTCACAGATACGCAGTATTTT
>TRBJ2-1|NA|once|TRBV6-2/TRBV6-3
CASSYSSDGGSYNEQFF
TGTGCCAGCAGTTACTCGAGTGACGGGGGCTCCTACAATGAGCAGTTCTTC
>TRBJ1-2|NA|NA|TRBV6-2/TRBV6-3
CASSYSTGWYYGYTF
TGTGCCAGCAGTTACTCTACGGGGTGGTACTATGGCTACACCTTC
>TRBJ2-7|NA|NA|TRBV18
CASSPGPDPYEQYF
TGTGCCAGCTCACCAGGGCCTGACCCCTACGAGCAGTACTTC
>TRBJ1-2|TRBD1|NA|TRBV4-3
CASSPTPQTGYGYTF
TGCGCCAGCAGCCCCACCCCGCAGACAGGGTATGGCTACACCTTC
>TRBJ1-2|NA|NA|TRBV2
CASSPQGRGYTF
TGTGCCAGCAGTCCGCAGGGTCGTGGCTACACCTTC
>TRBJ2-7|TRBD2|once|TRBV6-5
CASSYWSGSAYEQYF
TGTGCCAGCAGTTACTGGAGCGGGAGCGCCTACGAGCAGTACTTC
>TRBJ1-2|TRBD1|NA|TRBV6-5
CASRTVRTGLGYTF
TGTGCCAGCAGGACAGTAAGGACAGGGTTAGGCTACACCTTC
>TRBJ1-3|NA|NA|TRBV19
CASSTQRGNTIYF
TGTGCCAGTAGCACGCAACGGGGAAACACCATATATTTT
>TRBJ1-2|NA|NA|TRBV7-3
CASSTGEDYGYTF
TGTGCCAGCAGCACCGGGGAGGACTATGGCTACACCTTC
>TRBJ1-4|TRBD1|NA|TRBV4-3
CASSQRTRGQANEKLFF
TGCGCCAGCAGCCAAAGAACCAGGGGGCAGGCTAATGAAAAACTGTTTTTT
>TRBJ1-4|TRBD1|NA|TRBV2
CASRGQGAGNEKLFF
TGTGCCAGCAGGGGACAGGGGGCCGGTAATGAAAAACTGTTTTTT
>TRBJ2-5|NA|NA|TRBV7-6
CASSFGQIQETQYF
TGTGCCAGCAGCTTTGGACAGATCCAAGAGACCCAGTACTTC
>TRBJ1-5|NA|once|TRBV6-2/TRBV6-3
CASSPRNQPQHF
TGTGCCAGCAGCCCGCGGAATCAGCCCCAGCATTTT
>TRBJ1-6|TRBD1|NA|TRBV6-6
CASSTRTGSWSPLHF
TGTGCCAGCAGTACCCGGACAGGGTCATGGTCACCCCTCCACTTT
>TRBJ1-4|NA|NA|TRBV7-9
CASSLGEGGKDEKLFF
TGTGCCAGCAGCTTAGGAGAGGGGGGGAAGGATGAAAAACTGTTTTTT
>TRBJ1-2|TRBD1|NA|TRBV5-5
CASSLVDRGYGYTF
TGTGCCAGCAGCTTGGTTGACAGGGGCTATGGCTACACCTTC
>TRBJ1-5|NA|NA|TRBV28
CASSFWADNQPQHF
TGTGCCAGCAGTTTCTGGGCAGACAATCAGCCCCAGCATTTT
>TRBJ2-7|TRBD1|NA|TRBV28
CASGLGTGGNEQYF
TGTGCCAGCGGATTGGGGACAGGGGGTAACGAGCAGTACTTC
>TRBJ1-2|TRBD1|NA|TRBV27
CASSLSMGDRSYGYTF
TGTGCCAGCAGCCTATCGATGGGGGACAGATCCTATGGCTACACCTTC
>TRBJ1-3|NA|few|TRBV2
CASIGRAGNTIYF
TGTGCCAGCATTGGCAGGGCTGGAAACACCATATATTTT
>TRBJ2-1|NA|NA|TRBV7-9
CASSLAGLEQFF
TGTGCCAGCAGCTTGGCGGGCCTTGAGCAGTTCTTC
>TRBJ2-7|TRBD1|NA|TRBV7-2
CASSLARGGGDEQYF
TGTGCCAGCAGCTTAGCGCGAGGGGGCGGCGACGAGCAGTACTTC
>TRBJ2-3|TRBD2|NA|TRBV6-2/TRBV6-3
CASSYALSSGDRDTQYF
TGTGCCAGCAGTTACGCCCTCTCTAGCGGGGACAGAGATACGCAGTATTTT
>TRBJ2-3|TRBD2|few|TRBV19
CASSPGLAEYTDTQYF
TGTGCCAGTAGTCCGGGACTAGCGGAGTACACAGATACGCAGTATTTT
>TRBJ2-7|TRBD1|NA|TRBV5-1
CASSGGQGRSYEQYF
TGCGCCAGCAGCGGGGGACAGGGGCGCTCCTACGAGCAGTACTTC